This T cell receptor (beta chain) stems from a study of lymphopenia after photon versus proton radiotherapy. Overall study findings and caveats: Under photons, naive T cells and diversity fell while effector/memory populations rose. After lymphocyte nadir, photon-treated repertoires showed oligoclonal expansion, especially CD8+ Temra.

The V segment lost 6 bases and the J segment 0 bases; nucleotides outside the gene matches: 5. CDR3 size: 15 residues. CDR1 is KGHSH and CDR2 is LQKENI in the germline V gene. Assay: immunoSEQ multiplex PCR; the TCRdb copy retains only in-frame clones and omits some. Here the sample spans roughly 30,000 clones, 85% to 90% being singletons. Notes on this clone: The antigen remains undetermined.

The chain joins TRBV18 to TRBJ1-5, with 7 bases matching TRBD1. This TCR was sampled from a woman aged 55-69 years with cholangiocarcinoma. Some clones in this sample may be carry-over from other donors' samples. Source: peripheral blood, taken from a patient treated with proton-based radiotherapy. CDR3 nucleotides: TGTGCCAGCTCCCCGGGACAGCATAGCAATCAGCCCCAGCATTTT. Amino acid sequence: CASSPGQHSNQPQHF.